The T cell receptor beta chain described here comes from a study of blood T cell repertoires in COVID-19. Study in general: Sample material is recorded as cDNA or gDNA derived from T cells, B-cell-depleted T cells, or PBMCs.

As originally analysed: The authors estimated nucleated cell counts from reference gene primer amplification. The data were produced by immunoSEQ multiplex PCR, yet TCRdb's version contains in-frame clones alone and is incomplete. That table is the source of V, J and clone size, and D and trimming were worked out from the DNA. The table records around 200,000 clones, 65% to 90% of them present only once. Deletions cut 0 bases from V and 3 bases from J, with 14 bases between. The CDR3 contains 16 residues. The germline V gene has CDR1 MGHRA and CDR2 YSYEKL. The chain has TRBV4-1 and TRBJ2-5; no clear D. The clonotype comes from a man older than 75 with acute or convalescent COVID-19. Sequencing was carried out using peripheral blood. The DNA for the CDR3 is TGCGCCAGCAGCCAAGATCGCGGCGGAGAAGAAGAGACCCAGTACTTC. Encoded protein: CASSQDRGGEEETQYF.